Below, 32 T cell receptor beta chains from the same sample are listed, as sequenced in a study of regulatory and conventional T cells in RAG deficiency. This table comes from immunoSEQ multiplex PCR, and its TCRdb copy is limited to in-frame clones, with some not included. This sample has 34,000 or so clones, with approximately 90% found just once. These sequences were also reported in another study, on regulatory T cells. That paper adds: Amplification used 52 TRBV primers and 13 TRBJ primers.

The sequenced sample was CD8+ T cells sorted from blood. The receptor set was obtained from a human donor in good health.

The rearrangement joins TRBV19 to TRBJ2-3, with TRBD2 matching 12 bases. V shed 5 bases and J 5 bases; nucleotides not matched to a gene: 5. CDR3 length: 15 amino acids. From germline, CDR1 is LNHDA and CDR2 SQIVND (reference sequence). The CDR3 DNA reads as TGTGCCAGTAGTGTTTCTAGCGGGGGGGGAGATACGCAGTATTTT. Its protein is CASSVSSGGGDTQYF.

The V and J genes are TRBV5-1 and TRBJ2-3; 11 bases line up with TRBD1. With 3 bases clipped from V and 4 bases from J, the junction kept 4 bases outside the gene matches. CDR3 length equals 15 residues. Germline V gene data show CDR1 as SGHRS and CDR2 as YFSETQ. DNA of the CDR3: TGCGCCAGCAGCTCCGGACAGGGGGCAGCAGATACGCAGTATTTT. It codes for CASSSGQGAADTQYF.

This chain uses TRBV9 with TRBJ1-1; TRBD1 is a possible D gene (5 bases). Germline V gives CDR1 SGDLS, CDR2 YYNGEE. The CDR3 loop spans 16 amino acids. The V end was cut by 3 bases, the J end by 5 bases, with 20 bases between. CDR3 bases: TGTGCCAGCAGCGCCGGCTTGGGGGGTCAGCAGACTGAAGCTTTCTTT. Translating it yields CASSAGLGGQQTEAFF.

This clone is a singleton in its sample. The rearrangement uses TRBV11-2 and TRBJ2-7, with TRBD2 matching 9 bases. The CDR3 runs to 14 residues. The V segment lost 4 bases and the J segment 2 bases; nucleotides outside the gene matches: 3. Germline V gene sequence: CDR1 SGHAT, CDR2 FQNNGV. The CDR3 coding sequence is TGTGCCAGCAGCTCGACTAGCGGAACCTACGAGCAGTACTTC. This encodes CASSSTSGTYEQYF.

The chain combines TRBV4-1 with TRBJ2-5; TRBD2 aligns across 8 bases. CDR3 length: 12 residues. CDR1 MGHRA and CDR2 YSYEKL come from the germline V gene. Trimming removed 2 bases from V and 8 bases from J; junction bases left unmatched: 1. CDR3 in DNA: TGCGCCAGCAGCCAAACTAGCGGAACCCAGTACTTC. It codes for CASSQTSGTQYF.

The count of this clone is one. V and J are TRBV30 and TRBJ2-3, with TRBD2 identical over 7 bases. The J segment lost 4 bases and the V segment lost 5 bases, leaving 6 bases of the junction unmatched. CDR3 length: 13 amino acids. The V gene's germline CDR1 is GTSNPN and CDR2 SVGIG (reference sequence). DNA for the CDR3: TGTGCCTGGGACGGGGAGGGACCAGATACGCAGTATTTT. Residues: CAWDGEGPDTQYF.

This chain uses TRBV5-5 with TRBJ2-1, with 10 bases matching TRBD2. V dropped 0 bases and J dropped 0; count of bases not matched to a gene: 9. There are 19 residues in the CDR3. Looked up from germline, CDR1 is SGHKS and CDR2 is YYEKEE (reference sequence). The CDR3 is CASSLGRKVAGGSYNEQFF. The DNA of the CDR3 is TGTGCCAGCAGCTTGGGTCGAAAAGTAGCGGGAGGCTCCTACAATGAGCAGTTCTTC.

This chain connects TRBV5-1 to TRBJ1-1; D might be TRBD1 (6 bases). CDR3 size: 12 residues. Per the germline V gene, CDR1 is SGHRS and CDR2 is YFSETQ. V was trimmed by 2 bases and J by 6 bases, leaving 8 bases between them. The CDR3 loop is CASSLQGPEAFF. CDR3 sequence (DNA): TGCGCCAGCAGCTTACAGGGCCCTGAAGCTTTCTTT.

The rearrangement uses TRBV5-6 and TRBJ1-3; perhaps TRBD1 as D (5 bases). From germline, CDR1 is SGHDT and CDR2 YYEEEE. CDR3 length: 14 amino acids. The germline V and J ends were trimmed by 8 bases and 3 bases, with 15 bases remaining between them. Here the CDR3 DNA reads TGTGCCAGTGGGTTCGGAACAGGTGGAAACACCATATATTTT. Protein product: CASGFGTGGNTIYF.

The chain recombines TRBV11-2 with TRBJ2-3; TRBD1 is a possible D gene (6 bases). Germline CDR1 SGHAT, CDR2 FQNNGV. The germline V and J ends were trimmed by 3 bases and 2 bases, with 12 bases remaining between them. This CDR3 has 15 residues. The CDR3 nucleotides read TGTGCCAGCAGCTTGACCAGGGGTCCCACAGATACGCAGTATTTT. The encoded protein is CASSLTRGPTDTQYF.

V gene TRBV28 combines with J gene TRBJ2-1; 10 bases align to TRBD2. The CDR3 totals 16 residues. The V gene end was trimmed by 6 bases and the J gene end by 5 bases; junction bases not matched to a gene: 10. Germline V gene lookup returns CDR1 MDHEN and CDR2 SYDVKM. CDR3 DNA: TGTGCCAGCAGCCTCCGGGGACTAGCGTTAAACAATGAGCAGTTCTTC. It codes for CASSLRGLALNNEQFF.

The CDR3, as DNA: TGTGCCAGCGCTCGGACAGGGGACACTGAAGCTTTCTTT. Translation: CASARTGDTEAFF. The gene calls are TRBV11-2 and TRBJ1-1; TRBD1 aligns across 9 bases. The CDR3 has 13 residues. Germline V lookup: CDR1 SGHAT, CDR2 FQNNGV. The V segment lost 8 bases and the J segment 3 bases; nucleotides outside the gene matches: 4.

The chain employs TRBV7-2 and TRBJ1-3, with TRBD1 matching over 8 bases. The germline CDR1 and CDR2 sequences are SGHTA and FQGNSA. V shed 6 bases, J shed 2 bases, and the junction held 6 bases outside the gene matches. CDR3 length: 15 residues. Here the CDR3 DNA reads TGTGCCAGCAGTCATGACAGGGGACCTGGAAACACCATATATTTT. Translation gives CASSHDRGPGNTIYF.

CDR3 DNA sequence: TGTGCCAGCAGAATCCGGGGCCTACCCACAGATACGCAGTATTTT. Protein product: CASRIRGLPTDTQYF. V gene TRBV5-4 combines with J gene TRBJ2-3; D assignment may be TRBD1 or TRBD2 (5 bases each). Deletions cut 5 bases from V and 2 bases from J, with 15 bases between. Germline CDR1 is SGHNT and CDR2 is YYREEE (reference sequence). CDR3 length equals 15 residues.

The chain has TRBV2 and TRBJ1-2; D may be TRBD1 (6 bases). The germline gives CDR1 SNHLY, CDR2 FYNNEI. With 11 bases removed from V and 4 bases from J, the gap between germline ends came to 14 bases. The CDR3 totals 12 residues. CDR3 sequence reads: CAAPAGVYGYTF. The CDR3 coding sequence is TGTGCCGCACCGGCAGGGGTCTATGGCTACACCTTC.

The chain links TRBV27 to TRBJ1-1; 7 positions agree with TRBD1. J gave up 10 bases and V 7 bases, and 12 bases lay outside the gene matches. The germline CDR1 and CDR2 sequences are MNHEY and SMNVEV (reference sequence). This CDR3 has 13 amino acids. This CDR3 reads CASMTPTGRRAFF. The CDR3 nucleotides are TGTGCCAGCATGACCCCGACAGGGAGGAGAGCTTTCTTT.

The chain is built from TRBV28 and TRBJ1-4; a possible D gene is TRBD1 (6 bases). CDR1 is MDHEN and CDR2 is SYDVKM in the germline V gene. V lost 3 bases and J 5 bases, leaving 19 bases between the germline ends. This CDR3 has 17 amino acids. CDR3 region: CASSLETDRSVNEKLFF. Here the CDR3 DNA reads TGTGCCAGCAGTTTGGAGACAGACAGGTCCGTAAATGAAAAACTGTTTTTT. Filled out from reference TRBV28 and TRBJ1-4, the complete variable domain reads DVKVTQSSRYLVKRTGEKVFLECVQDMDHENMFWYRQDPGLGLRLIYFSYDVKMKEKGDIPEGYSVSREKKERFSLILESASTNQTSMYLCASSLETDRSVNEKLFFGSGTQLSVL.

The CDR3, as DNA: TGTGCCAGCAGCTTAGGGACTAGCGGGTTGGATGAGCAGTTCTTC. Its translation is CASSLGTSGLDEQFF. V and J are TRBV11-3 and TRBJ2-1, with 11 bases identical to TRBD2. Looked up from germline, CDR1 is SGHNT and CDR2 is YENEEA. There are 15 residues in the CDR3. With V trimmed by 1 base and J by 8 bases, 4 bases remained unmatched.

The gene calls are TRBV6-1 and TRBJ2-7, with D hard to call. Germline assignment: CDR1 MNHNS and CDR2 SASEGT. The CDR3 covers 13 residues. The ends were cut back, 6 bases at V and 3 bases at J, with 12 bases in the middle. CDR3 sequence: CASRSTANYEQYF. The CDR3 nucleotides read TGTGCCAGCAGATCCACAGCTAACTACGAGCAGTACTTC.

This clone occurred once. The chain links TRBV4-1 to TRBJ1-2; 7 bases agree with TRBD1. The V and J ends lost 1 base and 3 bases, in that order; junction bases with no gene match: 5. The CDR3 contains 15 residues. Germline CDR1 reads MGHRA; CDR2 reads YSYEKL. The CDR3 DNA follows: TGCGCCAGCAGCCAAGTGACAGGGTTAGACTATGGCTACACCTTC. It codes for CASSQVTGLDYGYTF.

This chain uses TRBV15 with TRBJ2-5; the D gene is possibly TRBD2 (5 bases). Germline CDR1 is LNHNV and CDR2 is YYDKDF (reference sequence). Trimming left V 4 bases short and J 1 base short, with 16 bases between. CDR3 length: 16 amino acids. The DNA for the CDR3 is TGTGCCACCAGCAAGAGATCCGGCGGGTTCCAAGAGACCCAGTACTTC. It translates to CATSKRSGGFQETQYF.

The chain joins TRBV5-4 to TRBJ2-1; D tentatively fits TRBD1 or TRBD2 (6 bases each). Germline loops: CDR1 SGHNT, CDR2 YYREEE (reference sequence). Trimming removed 0 bases from V and 0 bases from J, with 10 bases in between. The CDR3 runs 16 residues. The CDR3 loop is CASSLAGGHSYNEQFF. CDR3 sequence (DNA): TGTGCCAGCAGCTTGGCCGGGGGCCACTCCTACAATGAGCAGTTCTTC.

This clone occurred a few times. V usage is TRBV7-2 and J usage is TRBJ2-7, with 11 bases aligning to TRBD1. V was clipped by 5 bases and J by 3 bases; unmatched bases: 9. Germline V gene lookup returns CDR1 SGHTA and CDR2 FQGNSA. The CDR3 length is 16 residues. CDR3 nucleotide sequence: TGTGCCAGCAGCATCACTGGACAGGGGGCAATCTACGAGCAGTACTTC. Translated: CASSITGQGAIYEQYF.

The chain is built from TRBV15 and TRBJ2-7; possibly TRBD2 for D (5 bases). The DNA end favors TRBJ2-5, so the J call may be wrong. The V gene's germline CDR1 is LNHNV and CDR2 YYDKDF (reference sequence). The CDR3 is made up of 16 amino acids. CDR3 bases: TGTGCCACCAGCGGGTCCGGGCGGGCCCTCGGAGAGACCCAGTACTTC. Translating gives CATSGSGRALGETQYF.

The chain uses TRBV19 and TRBJ1-1, with D perhaps TRBD1 (6 bases). The CDR3 length is 15 residues. Trimming left V 4 bases short and J 2 bases short, with 14 bases between. The germline gives CDR1 LNHDA, CDR2 SQIVND (reference sequence). CDR3 bases: TGTGCCAGTAGTACACTCCGGACAGCTAACACTGAAGCTTTCTTT. Translating it yields CASSTLRTANTEAFF.

The chain uses TRBV5-1 and TRBJ2-1; 8 bases map to TRBD1. The CDR3 has 14 residues. CDR1 is SGHRS, CDR2 YFSETQ, per germline. The J segment lost 5 bases and the V segment lost 4 bases, leaving 5 bases of the junction unmatched. The CDR3 DNA reads as TGCGCCAGCAGCCCGGGGACAGGACACAATGAGCAGTTCTTC. Translating it yields CASSPGTGHNEQFF.

The chain recombines TRBV6-1 with TRBJ1-2, with a possible D match to TRBD1 (5 bases). From germline, CDR1 is MNHNS and CDR2 SASEGT. CDR3 length equals 12 residues. V gave up 8 bases and J gave up 2 bases, with 9 bases separating them. DNA for the CDR3: TGTGCCAGCGTGGGGACCAACTATGGCTACACCTTC. This encodes CASVGTNYGYTF.

CDR3 sequence (DNA): TGTGCCAGCAGTTACCAAAGAGGCACTGAAGCTTTCTTT. This encodes CASSYQRGTEAFF. The chain carries TRBV6-6 and TRBJ1-1; D ambiguous. The CDR3 is made up of 13 amino acids. From germline, CDR1 is MNHNY and CDR2 SVGAGI (reference sequence). The V end lost 2 bases, the J end lost 4 bases, and 8 bases lay between the germline ends.

The rearrangement joins TRBV6-1 to TRBJ1-3; perhaps TRBD1 as D (5 bases). Germline values: CDR1 MNHNS, CDR2 SASEGT. The CDR3 is made up of 15 amino acids. Trimming left V 7 bases short and J 0 bases short, with 13 bases between. This CDR3 is CASTLGPNSGNTIYF. The DNA for the CDR3 is TGTGCCAGCACTTTGGGACCGAACTCTGGAAACACCATATATTTT.

The chain joins TRBV11-3 to TRBJ2-1, with a possible D match to TRBD1 (6 bases). V lost 4 bases, J lost 6 bases, and 19 bases lay in between. Germline V lookup: CDR1 SGHNT, CDR2 YENEEA. This CDR3 region has 16 residues. In DNA form, the CDR3 reads TGTGCCAGCAGCTCATATACAGGGTCCCCGCCCAATGAGCAGTTCTTC. Translating gives CASSSYTGSPPNEQFF.

The chain is built from TRBV6-1 and TRBJ2-6; a possible D gene is TRBD1 (6 bases). This CDR3 region has 15 residues. Germline V lookup: CDR1 MNHNS, CDR2 SASEGT. V was cut by 6 bases and J by 0 bases, with 9 bases left in between. The CDR3 sequence is CASRTGGSGANVLTF. Written as DNA, the CDR3 is TGTGCCAGCAGGACAGGCGGCTCTGGGGCCAACGTCCTGACTTTC.

The chain is built from TRBV15 and TRBJ2-2, with TRBD1 matching 7 bases. V was clipped by 0 bases and J by 6 bases; unmatched bases: 7. CDR3 length: 16 residues. Germline V gives CDR1 LNHNV, CDR2 YYDKDF (reference sequence). CDR3 sequence reads: CATSRDLVQGPGELFF. For the CDR3, the DNA is TGTGCCACCAGCAGAGATTTGGTACAGGGGCCCGGGGAGCTGTTTTTT.